This T cell receptor beta chain was identified during a study of blood T cells in healthy people across ages. Study-level results: Naive T cell percentage strongly correlated with TCR beta diversity. Estimated diversity, derived from one million T cells, was regarded as an underestimate.

Concerning this clonotype itself: What it binds is unknown.

The CDR3 totals 14 residues. The V gene's germline CDR1 is SEHNR and CDR2 FQNEAQ (reference sequence). With 3 bases clipped from V and 9 bases from J, the junction kept 8 bases outside the gene matches. A second PCR, run for about 7 to 11 cycles, used a sample-barcoded 5' primer plus a J-beta primer mix. TCRdb recomputed calls from the 5' RACE reads with MiXCR, one row per CDR3 protein. The sample has roughly 800,000 distinct CDR3 sequences; about three fifths are singletons. Sequencing used blood. The chain joins TRBV7-9 to TRBJ1-5; the match to TRBD1 covers 7 bases. The source of this sequence is a man aged 25-45 years in good health. CDR3 loop: CASSFTGARGPQHF. The CDR3 DNA sequence: TGTGCCAGCAGCTTTACAGGGGCCCGCGGGCCCCAGCATTTT.